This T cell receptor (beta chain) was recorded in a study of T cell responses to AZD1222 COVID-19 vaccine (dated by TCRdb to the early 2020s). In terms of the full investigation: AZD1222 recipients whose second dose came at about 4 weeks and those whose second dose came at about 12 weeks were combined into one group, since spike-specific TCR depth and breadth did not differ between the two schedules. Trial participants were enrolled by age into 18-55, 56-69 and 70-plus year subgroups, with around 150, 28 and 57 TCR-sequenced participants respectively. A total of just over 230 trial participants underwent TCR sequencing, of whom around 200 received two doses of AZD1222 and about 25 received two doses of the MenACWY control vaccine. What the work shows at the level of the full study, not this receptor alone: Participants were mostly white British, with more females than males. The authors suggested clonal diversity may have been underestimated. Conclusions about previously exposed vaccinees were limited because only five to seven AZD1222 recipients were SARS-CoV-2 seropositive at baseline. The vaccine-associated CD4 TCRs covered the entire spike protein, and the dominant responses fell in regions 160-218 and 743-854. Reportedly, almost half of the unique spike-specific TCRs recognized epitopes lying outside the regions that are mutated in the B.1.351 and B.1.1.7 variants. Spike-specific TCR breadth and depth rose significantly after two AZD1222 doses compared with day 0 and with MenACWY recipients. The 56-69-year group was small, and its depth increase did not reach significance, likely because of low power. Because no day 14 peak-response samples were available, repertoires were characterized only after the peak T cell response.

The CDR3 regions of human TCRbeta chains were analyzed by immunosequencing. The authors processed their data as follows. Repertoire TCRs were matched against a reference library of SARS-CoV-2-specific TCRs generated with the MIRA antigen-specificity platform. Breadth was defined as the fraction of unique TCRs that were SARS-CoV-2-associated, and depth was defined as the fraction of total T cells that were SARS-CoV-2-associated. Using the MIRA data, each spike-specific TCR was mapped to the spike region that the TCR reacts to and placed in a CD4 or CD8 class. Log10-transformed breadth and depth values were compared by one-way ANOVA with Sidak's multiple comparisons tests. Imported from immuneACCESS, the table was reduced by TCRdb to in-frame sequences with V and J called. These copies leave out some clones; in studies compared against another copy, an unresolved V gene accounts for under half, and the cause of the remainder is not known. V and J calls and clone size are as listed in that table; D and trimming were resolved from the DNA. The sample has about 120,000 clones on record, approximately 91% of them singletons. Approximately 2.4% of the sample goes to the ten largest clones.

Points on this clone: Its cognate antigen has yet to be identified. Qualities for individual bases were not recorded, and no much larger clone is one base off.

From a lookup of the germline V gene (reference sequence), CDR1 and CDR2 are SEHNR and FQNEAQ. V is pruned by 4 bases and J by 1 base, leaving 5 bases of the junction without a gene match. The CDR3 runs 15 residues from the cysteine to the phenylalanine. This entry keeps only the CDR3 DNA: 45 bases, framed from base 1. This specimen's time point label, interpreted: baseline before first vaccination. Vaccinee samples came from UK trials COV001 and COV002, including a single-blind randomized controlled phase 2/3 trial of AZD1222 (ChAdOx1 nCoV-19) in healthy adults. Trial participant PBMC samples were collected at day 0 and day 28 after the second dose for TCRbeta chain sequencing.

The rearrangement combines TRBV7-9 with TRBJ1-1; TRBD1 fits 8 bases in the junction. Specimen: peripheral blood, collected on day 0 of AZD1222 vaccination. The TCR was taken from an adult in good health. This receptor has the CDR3 CASSSRTGRNTEAFF. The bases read TGTGCCAGCAGCTCCCGGACAGGGAGGAACACTGAAGCTTTCTTT.